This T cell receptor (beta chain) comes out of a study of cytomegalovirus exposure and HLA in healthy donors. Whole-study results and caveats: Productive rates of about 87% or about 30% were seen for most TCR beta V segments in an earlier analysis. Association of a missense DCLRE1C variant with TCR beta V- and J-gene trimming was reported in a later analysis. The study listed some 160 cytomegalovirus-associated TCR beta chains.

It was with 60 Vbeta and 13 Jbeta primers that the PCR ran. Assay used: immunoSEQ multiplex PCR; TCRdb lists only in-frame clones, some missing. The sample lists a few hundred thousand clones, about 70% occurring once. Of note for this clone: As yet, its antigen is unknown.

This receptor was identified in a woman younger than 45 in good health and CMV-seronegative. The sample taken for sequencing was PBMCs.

CDR3 amino acids: CASSEQGADTQYF. The CDR3 bases are TGCGCCAGCAGCGAGCAGGGTGCAGATACGCAGTATTTT. This chain connects TRBV5-1 to TRBJ2-3, with D possibly being TRBD1 (5 bases). CDR3 length equals 13 residues. Germline V gives CDR1 SGHRS, CDR2 YFSETQ. V dropped 4 bases and J dropped 4 bases, with 10 bases sitting between them.